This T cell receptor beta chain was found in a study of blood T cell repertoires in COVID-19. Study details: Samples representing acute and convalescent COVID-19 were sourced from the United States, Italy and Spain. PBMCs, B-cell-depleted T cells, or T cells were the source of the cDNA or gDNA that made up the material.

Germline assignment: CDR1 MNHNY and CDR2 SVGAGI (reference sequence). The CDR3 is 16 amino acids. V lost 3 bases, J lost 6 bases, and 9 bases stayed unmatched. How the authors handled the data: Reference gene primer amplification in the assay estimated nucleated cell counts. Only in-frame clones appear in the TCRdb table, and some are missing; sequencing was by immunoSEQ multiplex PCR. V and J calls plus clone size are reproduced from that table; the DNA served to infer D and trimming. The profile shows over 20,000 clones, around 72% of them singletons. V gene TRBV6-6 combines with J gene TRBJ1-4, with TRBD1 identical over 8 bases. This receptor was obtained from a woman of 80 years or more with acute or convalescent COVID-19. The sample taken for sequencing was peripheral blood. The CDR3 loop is CASSYSPGTGYEKLFF. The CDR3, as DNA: TGTGCCAGCAGTTATTCCCCCGGGACAGGTTATGAAAAACTGTTTTTT.